Presented here are 10 T cell receptor beta chains from one specimen sequenced in a study of response to subunit inactivated influenza vaccine. TCRdb passed the RT-PCR reads through MiXCR, listing each CDR3 protein once. The sample contains more than 450,000 distinct CDR3 sequences, approximately 7.6% of which appear only once. This specimen consisted of PBMCs from blood, obtained roughly 24 months after vaccination. The source of these receptors is a man aged 45 to 70 who received an inactivated influenza vaccine.

This clonotype was picked up many times. The chain is built from TRBV5-1 and TRBJ1-4; maybe TRBD1 (6 bases). The V gene lost 3 bases and the J gene lost 0 bases, with 18 bases spanning the gap. The CDR3 loop spans 18 amino acids. CDR1 is SGHRS, CDR2 YFSETQ, per germline. The CDR3 region is CASSWAATGHSTNEKLFF. The CDR3 DNA reads as TGCGCCAGCAGCTGGGCCGCCACGGGACACTCAACTAATGAAAAACTGTTTTTT.

This clonotype has more than one count but fewer than ten. The chain employs TRBV30 and TRBJ2-4; D gene ambiguous. Between the trimmed V and J ends, which lost 0 bases and 0 bases, there was a span of 12 bases. The CDR3 contains 16 residues. CDR1 is GTSNPN, CDR2 SVGIG, per germline (reference sequence). CDR3 region: CAWSVRAVLAKNIQYF. DNA of the CDR3: TGTGCCTGGAGTGTACGGGCAGTCCTAGCCAAAAACATTCAGTACTTC.

This clonotype has just a few counts. The chain has TRBV20-1 and TRBJ2-5; 9 nucleotides align to TRBD2. In germline, CDR1 is DFQATT, CDR2 SNEGSKA (reference sequence). V shed 6 bases, J shed 0 bases, and the junction held 11 bases outside the gene matches. This CDR3 has 16 residues. The CDR3 DNA reads TGCAGTGCCAGGGGGAGTGGCGGGAGGGACCAAGAGACCCAGTACTTC. Encoded protein: CSARGSGGRDQETQYF.

With respect to this clonotype: Compared with germline, one end of the junction differs, possibly owing to a read error. The chain uses TRBV6-2 or TRBV6-3 and TRBJ2-2; TRBD2 is a possible D gene (6 bases). Germline CDR1 MNHEY, CDR2 SVGEGT. The CDR3 runs 14 residues. The CDR3 coding sequence is TGTGCCAGCGTCTTAGCGGAGAACACCGGGGAGATGTTTTTT. Protein product: CASVLAENTGEMFF.

This clonotype has at least ten counts. The V gene is TRBV29-1, the J gene TRBJ1-2; D possibly corresponds to TRBD1 (5 bases). Trimming stripped 4 bases from V and 2 bases from J, with 11 bases between. Germline V gene data show CDR1 as SQVTM and CDR2 as ANQGSEA. The CDR3 has 13 residues. CDR3: CSVGDSRNYGYTF. The CDR3 nucleotides read TGCAGCGTTGGAGACAGTAGAAACTATGGCTACACCTTC.

The chain joins TRBV7-9 to TRBJ1-1; D is perhaps TRBD1 (6 bases). Germline V gene sequence: CDR1 SEHNR, CDR2 FQNEAQ (reference sequence). Between the trimmed V and J ends, which lost 0 bases and 5 bases, there was a span of 16 bases. The CDR3 consists of 16 residues. The DNA for the CDR3 is TGTGCCAGCAGCTTAGCTCCGGTTGGGGGGCAGACTGAAGCTTTCTTT. Its protein product is CASSLAPVGGQTEAFF.

The sample holds a few counts of this clonotype. This chain uses TRBV9 with TRBJ2-6, with D perhaps TRBD1 or TRBD2 (5 bases each). The CDR3 is 15 amino acids. CDR1 is SGDLS, CDR2 YYNGEE, per germline. V was trimmed by 7 bases and J by 1 base, leaving 12 bases between them. The CDR3 spells CASGHGGSGANVLTF. The CDR3 nucleotides read TGTGCCAGCGGGCATGGGGGATCTGGGGCCAACGTCCTGACTTTC.

J is TRBJ2-7 and V is TRBV12-3 or TRBV12-4; no clear D. CDR3 length: 13 residues. V gave up 3 bases and J gave up 0 bases, with 6 bases separating them. Written as DNA, the CDR3 is TGTGCCAGCAGTTTTCTAAACTCCTACGAGCAGTACTTC. It yields the protein CASSFLNSYEQYF.

This sequence joins TRBV20-1 and TRBJ2-1; 15 bases fit TRBD2. Trimming at V came to 6 bases and at J to 6 bases, leaving 12 bases not matched to a gene. Germline V CDR1 and CDR2: DFQATT, SNEGSKA (reference sequence). This CDR3 is 17 amino acids long. The CDR3 DNA follows: TGCAGTGCACGTACGGAAAGGACTAGCGGGGGGGCCAATGAGCAGTTCTTC. Translation gives CSARTERTSGGANEQFF.

This clonotype has more than one count but fewer than ten. V usage is TRBV20-1 and J usage is TRBJ2-7, with 7 bases that match TRBD1. Germline lookup yields CDR1 DFQATT and CDR2 SNEGSKA (reference sequence). J was trimmed by 6 bases and V by 5 bases; bases with no gene match: 7. This CDR3 has 12 amino acids. CDR3 residues: CSALDRVGEQYF. CDR3 sequence (DNA): TGCAGTGCTCTCGACAGGGTTGGCGAGCAGTACTTC.